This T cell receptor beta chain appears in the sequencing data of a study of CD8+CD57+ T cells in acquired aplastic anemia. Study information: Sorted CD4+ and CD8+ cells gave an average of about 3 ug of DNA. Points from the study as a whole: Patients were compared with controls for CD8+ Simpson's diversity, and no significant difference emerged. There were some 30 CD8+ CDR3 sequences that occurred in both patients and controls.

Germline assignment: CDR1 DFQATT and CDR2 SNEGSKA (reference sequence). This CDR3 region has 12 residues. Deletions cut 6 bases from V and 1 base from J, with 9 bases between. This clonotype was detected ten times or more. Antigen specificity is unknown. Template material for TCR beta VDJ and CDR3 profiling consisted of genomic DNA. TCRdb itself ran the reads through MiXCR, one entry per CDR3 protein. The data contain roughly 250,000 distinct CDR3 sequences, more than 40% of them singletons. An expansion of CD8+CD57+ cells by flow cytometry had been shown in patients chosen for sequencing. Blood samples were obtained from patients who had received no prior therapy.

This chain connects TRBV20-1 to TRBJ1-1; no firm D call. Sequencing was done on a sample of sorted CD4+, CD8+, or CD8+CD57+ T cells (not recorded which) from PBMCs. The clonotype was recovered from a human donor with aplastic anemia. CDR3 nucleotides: TGCAGTGCCATTCCAGGGAACACTGAAGCTTTCTTT. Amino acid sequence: CSAIPGNTEAFF.